This is a list of T cell receptor beta chains from one sample in a study of cytomegalovirus exposure and HLA in healthy donors. Assay: immunoSEQ multiplex PCR; the TCRdb copy retains only in-frame clones and omits some. Counted here are more than 85,000 clones, more than 85% occurring once; the ten biggest clones make up roughly 4%. Sequencing was carried out using PBMCs. Receptors originate from a woman aged 18-29 years in good health and CMV-seropositive. Both conserved end residues are part of each CDR3. The order of the fields is CDR3 protein, CDR3 DNA, CDR3 length, D gene, clone size, J gene, V gene. The D gene is left open where the match is weak. Rows may omit the clone size; those that give it use once, few, many or a size class.

CDR3 protein: CASSHDSYMNTEAFF
CDR3 DNA: TGTGCCAGCAGTCACGACAGTTACATGAACACTGAAGCTTTCTTT
CDR3 length: 15
D gene: -
clone size: -
J gene: TRBJ1-1
V gene: TRBV5-6

CDR3 protein: CASREQENQPQHF
CDR3 DNA: TGTGCCAGCAGGGAACAGGAAAATCAGCCCCAGCATTTT
CDR3 length: 13
D gene: -
clone size: -
J gene: TRBJ1-5
V gene: TRBV2

CDR3 protein: CASSLAGDGVGETQYF
CDR3 DNA: TGTGCCAGCAGCTTAGCGGGAGACGGGGTTGGGGAGACCCAGTACTTC
CDR3 length: 16
D gene: -
clone size: -
J gene: TRBJ2-5
V gene: TRBV13

CDR3 protein: CASSERGNTEAFF
CDR3 DNA: TGTGCCAGCAGTGAAAGAGGGAACACTGAAGCTTTCTTT
CDR3 length: 13
D gene: -
clone size: -
J gene: TRBJ1-1
V gene: TRBV25-1

CDR3 protein: CASSPSPHGRHEQFF
CDR3 DNA: TGTGCCAGCTCACCATCCCCTCACGGGAGGCATGAGCAGTTCTTC
CDR3 length: 15
D gene: TRBD2
clone size: -
J gene: TRBJ2-1
V gene: TRBV18

CDR3 protein: CASSSGQGYGYTF
CDR3 DNA: TGTGCCAGCAGTTCCGGACAGGGCTATGGCTACACCTTC
CDR3 length: 13
D gene: TRBD1
clone size: once
J gene: TRBJ1-2
V gene: TRBV28

CDR3 protein: CASTPSGEVYNEQFF
CDR3 DNA: TGTGCCAGTACTCCCAGCGGGGAGGTTTACAATGAGCAGTTCTTC
CDR3 length: 15
D gene: TRBD2
clone size: -
J gene: TRBJ2-1
V gene: TRBV19

CDR3 protein: CASSFVGQGLYNEQFF
CDR3 DNA: TGTGCCAGCAGCTTCGTAGGACAGGGTCTCTACAATGAGCAGTTCTTC
CDR3 length: 16
D gene: TRBD1
clone size: -
J gene: TRBJ2-1
V gene: TRBV11-3

CDR3 protein: CASSEGGLGGRGETQYF
CDR3 DNA: TGTGCCAGCAGTGAAGGGGGGTTAGGCGGGAGAGGTGAGACCCAGTACTTC
CDR3 length: 17
D gene: TRBD2
clone size: -
J gene: TRBJ2-5
V gene: TRBV6-1

CDR3 protein: CASSRPGSKQYF
CDR3 DNA: TGTGCCAGCAGCCGGCCTGGGAGTAAGCAGTACTTC
CDR3 length: 12
D gene: -
clone size: -
J gene: TRBJ2-7
V gene: TRBV7-2